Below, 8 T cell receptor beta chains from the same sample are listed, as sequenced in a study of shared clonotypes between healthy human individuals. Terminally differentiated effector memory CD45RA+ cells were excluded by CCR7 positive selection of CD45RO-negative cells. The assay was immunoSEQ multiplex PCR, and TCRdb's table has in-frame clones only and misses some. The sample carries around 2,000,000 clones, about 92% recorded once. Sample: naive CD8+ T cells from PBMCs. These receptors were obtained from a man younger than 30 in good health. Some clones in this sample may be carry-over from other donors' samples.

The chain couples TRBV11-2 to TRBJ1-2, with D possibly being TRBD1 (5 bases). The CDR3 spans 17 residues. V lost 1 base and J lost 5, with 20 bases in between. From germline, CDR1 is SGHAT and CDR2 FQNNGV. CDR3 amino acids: CASSLGARGPGGYGYTF. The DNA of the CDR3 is TGTGCCAGCAGCTTAGGGGCCAGAGGACCGGGGGGTTATGGCTACACCTTC.

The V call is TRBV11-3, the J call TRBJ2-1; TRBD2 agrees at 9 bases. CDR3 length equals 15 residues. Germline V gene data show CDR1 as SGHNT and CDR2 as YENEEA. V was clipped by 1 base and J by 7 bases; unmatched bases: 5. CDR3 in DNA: TGTGCCAGCAGCTTAGTGGCGGGAGGGGCAAATGAGCAGTTCTTC. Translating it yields CASSLVAGGANEQFF. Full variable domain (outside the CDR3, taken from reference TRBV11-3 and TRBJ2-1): EAGVVQSPRYKIIEKKQPVAFWCNPISGHNTLYWYLQNLGQGPELLIRYENEEAVDDSQLPKDRFSAERLKGVDSTLKIQPAELGDSAVYLCASSLVAGGANEQFFGPGTRLTVL.

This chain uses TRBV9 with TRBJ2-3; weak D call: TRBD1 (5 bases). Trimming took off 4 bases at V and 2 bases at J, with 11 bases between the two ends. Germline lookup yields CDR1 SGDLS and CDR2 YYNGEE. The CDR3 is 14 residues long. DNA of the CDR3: TGTGCCAGCAGCCCTACAGGAAACACAGATACGCAGTATTTT. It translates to CASSPTGNTDTQYF.

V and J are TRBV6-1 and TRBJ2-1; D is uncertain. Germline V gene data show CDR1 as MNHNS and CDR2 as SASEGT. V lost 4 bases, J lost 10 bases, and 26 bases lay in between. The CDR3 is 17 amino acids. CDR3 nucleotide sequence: TGTGCCAGCAGTGTTTCGTGGAATGTGCTTCTGGCCTGGGAGCAGTTCTTC. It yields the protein CASSVSWNVLLAWEQFF.

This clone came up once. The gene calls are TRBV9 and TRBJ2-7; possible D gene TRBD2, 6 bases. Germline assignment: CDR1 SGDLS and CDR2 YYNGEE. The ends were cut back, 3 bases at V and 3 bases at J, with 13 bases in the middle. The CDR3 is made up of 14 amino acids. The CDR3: CASSGEAEHYEQYF. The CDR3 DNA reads TGTGCCAGCAGCGGGGAGGCTGAACACTACGAGCAGTACTTC. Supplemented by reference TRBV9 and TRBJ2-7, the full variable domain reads DSGVTQTPKHLITATGQRVTLRCSPRSGDLSVYWYQQSLDQGLQFLIQYYNGEERAKGNILERFSAQQFPDLHSELNLSSLELGDSALYFCASSGEAEHYEQYFGPGTRLTVT.

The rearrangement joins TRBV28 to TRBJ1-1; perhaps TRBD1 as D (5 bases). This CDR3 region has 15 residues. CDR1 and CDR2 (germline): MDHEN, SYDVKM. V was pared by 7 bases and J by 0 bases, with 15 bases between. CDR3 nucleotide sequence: TGTGCCAGCAAGAATTTGGGGCAAGTGAACACTGAAGCTTTCTTT. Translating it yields CASKNLGQVNTEAFF.

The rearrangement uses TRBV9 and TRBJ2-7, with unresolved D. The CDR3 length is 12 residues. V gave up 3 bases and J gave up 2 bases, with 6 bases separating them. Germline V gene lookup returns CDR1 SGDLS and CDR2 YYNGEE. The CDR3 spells CASSDRTYEQYF. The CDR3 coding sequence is TGTGCCAGCAGCGACCGAACCTACGAGCAGTACTTC.

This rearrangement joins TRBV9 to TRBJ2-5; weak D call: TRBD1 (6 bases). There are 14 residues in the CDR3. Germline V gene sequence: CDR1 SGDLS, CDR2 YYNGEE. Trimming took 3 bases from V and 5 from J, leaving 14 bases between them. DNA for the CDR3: TGTGCCAGCAGCGCGCCAGGGGTTGGGGAGACCCAGTACTTC. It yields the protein CASSAPGVGETQYF. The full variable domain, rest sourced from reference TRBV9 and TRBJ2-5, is DSGVTQTPKHLITATGQRVTLRCSPRSGDLSVYWYQQSLDQGLQFLIQYYNGEERAKGNILERFSAQQFPDLHSELNLSSLELGDSALYFCASSAPGVGETQYFGPGTRLLVL.